These 13 T cell receptor beta chains share one sample of origin, sequenced in a study of shared clonotypes between healthy human individuals. The table came from immunoSEQ multiplex PCR; TCRdb's copy has only in-frame clones and leaves some out. Of about 470,000 clones listed, 79% were seen once; the top ten hold about 12%. Sequences were obtained from PBMCs. All receptors derive from a woman aged 40 to 49 in good health. Some clones in this sample may be carry-over from other donors' samples.

The chain uses TRBV19 and TRBJ2-7; TRBD2 matches 14 bases. CDR1 is LNHDA, CDR2 SQIVND, per germline (reference sequence). The CDR3 loop spans 17 amino acids. Losses at the gene ends were 5 bases for V and 3 bases for J; bases not matched to a gene: 9. CDR3: CASSFGGLAGAGYEQYF. The CDR3 DNA reads as TGTGCCAGTAGTTTCGGGGGACTAGCGGGAGCCGGCTACGAGCAGTACTTC.

V and J are TRBV5-1 and TRBJ2-2; a weak D match, TRBD1 (6 bases). The V gene's germline CDR1 is SGHRS and CDR2 YFSETQ. The CDR3 covers 15 residues. The ends were cut back, 4 bases at V and 6 bases at J, with 16 bases in the middle. CDR3 sequence (DNA): TGCGCCAGCAGCGAGGGGACACCCGGGTCCGGGGAGCTGTTTTTT. Translation gives CASSEGTPGSGELFF.

V usage is TRBV5-1 and J usage is TRBJ2-1; D is unresolved. The V gene's germline CDR1 is SGHRS and CDR2 YFSETQ. The CDR3 loop spans 12 amino acids. Trimming cost V 0 bases and J 3 bases, with 1 base left between them. CDR3 loop: CASSLVYNEQFF. The CDR3, as DNA: TGCGCCAGCAGCTTGGTCTACAATGAGCAGTTCTTC.

This clone was counted a few times. This chain connects TRBV28 to TRBJ2-4; 8 bases are shared with TRBD1. From germline, CDR1 is MDHEN and CDR2 SYDVKM. V dropped 3 bases and J dropped 8; count of bases not matched to a gene: 9. The CDR3 is made up of 15 amino acids. The DNA of the CDR3 is TGTGCCAGCAGTTTGGGCAGGGGGCTTTCGGACATTCAGTACTTC. Residues: CASSLGRGLSDIQYF.

This clone has only a few counts. J is TRBJ2-7 and V is TRBV9, with D hard to call. The CDR3 has 12 residues. Trimming shortened V by 0 bases and J by 9 bases, and 10 bases separated the two germline ends. Germline V lookup: CDR1 SGDLS, CDR2 YYNGEE. The CDR3, as DNA: TGTGCCAGCAGCGTAGGGGATAGGAGGCAGTACTTC. It specifies CASSVGDRRQYF.

This chain connects TRBV27 to TRBJ2-7, with TRBD2 matching 11 bases. This CDR3 region has 16 residues. CDR1 is MNHEY, CDR2 SMNVEV, per germline (reference sequence). After removal of 1 base from V and 5 bases from J, the junction contained 7 bases not matched to a gene. The DNA of the CDR3 is TGTGCCAGCAGTTTATTTAGCGGGAGGGGGTTCCACGAGCAGTACTTC. Translated: CASSLFSGRGFHEQYF.

This rearrangement joins TRBV7-2 to TRBJ2-2, with TRBD2 matching 14 bases. Germline lookup yields CDR1 SGHTA and CDR2 FQGNSA. Trimming at V came to 0 bases and at J to 3 bases, leaving 3 bases not matched to a gene. The CDR3 consists of 18 residues. CDR3 sequence: CASSLATSGRVYTGELFF. The CDR3 DNA reads TGTGCCAGCAGCTTAGCGACTAGCGGGAGGGTTTACACCGGGGAGCTGTTTTTT. Combining the CDR3 with reference TRBV7-2 and TRBJ2-2 gives the whole variable domain GAGVSQSPSNKVTEKGKDVELRCDPISGHTALYWYRQSLGQGLEFLIYFQGNSAPDKSGLPSDRFSAERTGGSVSTLTIQRTQQEDSAVYLCASSLATSGRVYTGELFFGEGSRLTVL.

J is TRBJ2-1 and V is TRBV9; no firm D call. V gave up 3 bases and J gave up 0 bases, with 7 bases separating them. CDR3 length: 14 residues. The germline CDR1 and CDR2 sequences are SGDLS and YYNGEE. Written as DNA, the CDR3 is TGTGCCAGCAGCGCCCAGAGCTCCTACAATGAGCAGTTCTTC. This translates into CASSAQSSYNEQFF. Full variable domain (missing parts from reference TRBV9 and TRBJ2-1): DSGVTQTPKHLITATGQRVTLRCSPRSGDLSVYWYQQSLDQGLQFLIQYYNGEERAKGNILERFSAQQFPDLHSELNLSSLELGDSALYFCASSAQSSYNEQFFGPGTRLTVL.

This clone was counted a few times. The chain is built from TRBV18 and TRBJ1-4, with unresolved D. The CDR3 sequence is 15 residues long. The germline V gene encodes CDR1 KGHSH and CDR2 LQKENI. V was trimmed by 0 bases and J by 4 bases, leaving 9 bases between them. DNA of the CDR3: TGTGCCAGCTCACCACCGTCCGGGAGTAATGAAAAACTGTTTTTT. Protein: CASSPPSGSNEKLFF.

Comment on this clone: Germline and junction disagree at one end, which may indicate a read error. This sequence joins TRBV14 and TRBJ2-7; tentative D call: TRBD1 (6 bases). This CDR3 has 11 residues. Per the germline V gene, CDR1 is SGHDN and CDR2 is FVKESK. The CDR3 region has the DNA TGTGCCAGCAGCCCTTGGAGCCCAGGGGACTTC. This codes for CASSPWSPGDF.

This clone was detected a few times. J is TRBJ1-1 and V is TRBV30; possibly TRBD1 for D (5 bases). Germline V gene sequence: CDR1 GTSNPN, CDR2 SVGIG (reference sequence). Trimming took off 4 bases at V and 3 bases at J, with 15 bases between the two ends. This CDR3 is built from 14 residues. The CDR3 region is CAWTPGLLDTEAFF. As DNA, the CDR3 is TGTGCCTGGACACCGGGACTGCTGGACACTGAAGCTTTCTTT.

CDR3 nucleotide sequence: TGTGCCTGGAGTGTCACAGGGGGCTCGGGCGAGCAGTACTTC. This sequence encodes CAWSVTGGSGEQYF. V usage is TRBV30 and J usage is TRBJ2-7, with TRBD1 matching 9 bases. This CDR3 comprises 14 residues. CDR1 is GTSNPN, CDR2 SVGIG, per germline (reference sequence). V lost 0 bases to trimming and J lost 6 bases; unmatched junction nucleotides: 6.

The chain joins TRBV18 to TRBJ2-1, with a weak D call TRBD2 (5 bases). Germline assignment: CDR1 KGHSH and CDR2 LQKENI. There are 15 residues in the CDR3. Trimming shortened V by 3 bases and J by 1 base, and 10 bases separated the two germline ends. The CDR3 nucleotides read TGTGCCAGCTCACCGCTAGCTTCATCCTACAATGAGCAGTTCTTC. Amino acids: CASSPLASSYNEQFF.